This is a list of T cell receptor beta chains from one sample in a study of T cells in narcolepsy. The table came from immunoSEQ multiplex PCR; TCRdb's copy has only in-frame clones and leaves some out. The repertoire holds just under 35,000 clones, with over 80% as singletons. What was sequenced was memory (CD45RA-) CD4+ T cells from blood. These receptors all come from a human donor in good health. CDR3s include the opening cysteine and the closing phenylalanine or tryptophan. Fields, in order: J gene, D gene, clone size, V gene, CDR3 protein, CDR3 DNA. D genes are given only for firm matches. Only part of the rows carry a size: once, few, many, or a class if the clone is expanded.

j_call: TRBJ1-1
d_call: TRBD1
clone_size: NA
v_call: TRBV5-1
cdr3_aa: CASSIGQVMGTEAFF
cdr3_nt: TGCGCCAGCAGCATTGGACAGGTCATGGGGACTGAAGCTTTCTTT

j_call: TRBJ2-5
d_call: TRBD2
clone_size: NA
v_call: TRBV7-6
cdr3_aa: CASSLPLGSGAQETQYF
cdr3_nt: TGTGCCAGCAGCCTTCCCCTTGGGAGCGGGGCTCAAGAGACCCAGTACTTC

j_call: TRBJ2-7
d_call: NA
clone_size: NA
v_call: TRBV18
cdr3_aa: CASSAKPGDEQYF
cdr3_nt: TGTGCCAGCTCAGCCAAACCGGGGGACGAGCAGTACTTC

j_call: TRBJ2-1
d_call: TRBD2
clone_size: once
v_call: TRBV19
cdr3_aa: CASSKLAGGIYEQFF
cdr3_nt: TGTGCCAGTAGTAAACTAGCGGGAGGTATTTATGAGCAGTTCTTC

j_call: TRBJ2-6
d_call: NA
clone_size: few
v_call: TRBV14
cdr3_aa: CASSQEGSGANVLTF
cdr3_nt: TGTGCCAGCAGCCAAGAGGGCTCTGGGGCCAACGTCCTGACTTTC

j_call: TRBJ2-7
d_call: NA
clone_size: NA
v_call: TRBV28
cdr3_aa: CASSLQRGGYEQYF
cdr3_nt: TGTGCCAGCAGTCTCCAAAGGGGGGGGTACGAGCAGTACTTC

j_call: TRBJ2-5
d_call: NA
clone_size: NA
v_call: TRBV5-6
cdr3_aa: CASSLRQLRETQYF
cdr3_nt: TGTGCCAGCAGCTTGAGGCAGCTCCGGGAGACCCAGTACTTC

j_call: TRBJ1-4
d_call: TRBD1
clone_size: NA
v_call: TRBV11-2
cdr3_aa: CASSLGDRGQIEKLFF
cdr3_nt: TGTGCCAGCAGCTTAGGGGACAGGGGGCAAATTGAAAAACTGTTTTTT

j_call: TRBJ1-3
d_call: TRBD1
clone_size: NA
v_call: TRBV4-3
cdr3_aa: CASNRDRGSGNTIYF
cdr3_nt: TGCGCCAGCAACCGGGACAGGGGCTCTGGAAACACCATATATTTT

j_call: TRBJ1-3
d_call: NA
clone_size: NA
v_call: TRBV6-6
cdr3_aa: CASRESGSGNTIYF
cdr3_nt: TGTGCCAGCAGAGAAAGCGGCTCTGGAAACACCATATATTTT

j_call: TRBJ1-5
d_call: TRBD1
clone_size: NA
v_call: TRBV10-2
cdr3_aa: CASRDGTGRNQPQHF
cdr3_nt: TGCGCCAGCAGAGACGGGACAGGGAGAAATCAGCCCCAGCATTTT

j_call: TRBJ1-2
d_call: NA
clone_size: NA
v_call: TRBV2
cdr3_aa: CASRTDIHGYTF
cdr3_nt: TGTGCCAGCCGAACAGATATACATGGCTACACCTTC

j_call: TRBJ2-6
d_call: NA
clone_size: NA
v_call: TRBV19
cdr3_aa: CASSIVGLSGANVLTF
cdr3_nt: TGTGCCAGTAGTATAGTGGGCCTCTCTGGGGCCAACGTCCTGACTTTC

j_call: TRBJ1-1
d_call: TRBD1
clone_size: NA
v_call: TRBV19
cdr3_aa: CASSIVGRGMNTEAFF
cdr3_nt: TGTGCCAGTAGTATTGTTGGCAGGGGGATGAACACTGAAGCTTTCTTT

j_call: TRBJ2-7
d_call: TRBD2
clone_size: NA
v_call: TRBV6-8
cdr3_aa: CASNPSGRGSVSNSYEQYF
cdr3_nt: TGTGCCAGCAACCCCAGCGGGAGGGGGTCGGTATCTAACTCCTACGAGCAGTACTTC

j_call: TRBJ1-6
d_call: NA
clone_size: NA
v_call: TRBV19
cdr3_aa: CASNTGLGSYNSPLHF
cdr3_nt: TGTGCCAGTAATACAGGGTTGGGCTCCTATAATTCACCCCTCCACTTT

j_call: TRBJ2-6
d_call: NA
clone_size: few
v_call: TRBV9
cdr3_aa: CASSVGGYSGANVLTF
cdr3_nt: TGTGCCAGCAGCGTAGGGGGGTACTCTGGGGCCAACGTCCTGACTTTC

j_call: TRBJ1-1
d_call: NA
clone_size: NA
v_call: TRBV7-9
cdr3_aa: CASSLPRSRPAQDTEAFF
cdr3_nt: TGTGCCAGCAGCTTACCCCGGAGTCGGCCGGCTCAGGACACTGAAGCTTTCTTT

j_call: TRBJ1-1
d_call: NA
clone_size: NA
v_call: TRBV5-4
cdr3_aa: CASSLGDNTEAFF
cdr3_nt: TGTGCCAGCAGCTTGGGGGATAACACTGAAGCTTTCTTT

j_call: TRBJ2-1
d_call: NA
clone_size: NA
v_call: TRBV5-1
cdr3_aa: CASSLGGGLSYNEQFF
cdr3_nt: TGCGCCAGCAGCTTGGGTGGGGGGCTTTCCTACAATGAGCAGTTCTTC

j_call: TRBJ1-1
d_call: NA
clone_size: NA
v_call: TRBV30
cdr3_aa: CAWSQWGGQSTEAFF
cdr3_nt: TGTGCCTGGAGCCAATGGGGGGGGCAAAGCACTGAAGCTTTCTTT

j_call: TRBJ2-3
d_call: NA
clone_size: NA
v_call: TRBV18
cdr3_aa: CASSPLGPSTDTQYF
cdr3_nt: TGTGCCAGCTCACCATTGGGCCCTAGCACAGATACGCAGTATTTT

j_call: TRBJ2-5
d_call: TRBD1
clone_size: NA
v_call: TRBV6-5
cdr3_aa: CASIQTGTGSSLYF
cdr3_nt: TGTGCCAGCATCCAAACGGGGACAGGGTCCTCGTTGTACTTC

j_call: TRBJ2-7
d_call: NA
clone_size: NA
v_call: TRBV6-5
cdr3_aa: CASSVQDRQSYEQYF
cdr3_nt: TGTGCCAGCAGTGTCCAAGACCGACAGTCCTACGAGCAGTACTTC

j_call: TRBJ2-3
d_call: NA
clone_size: NA
v_call: TRBV5-1
cdr3_aa: CASSVTRPPDTQYF
cdr3_nt: TGCGCCAGCAGCGTAACTAGACCCCCAGATACGCAGTATTTT

j_call: TRBJ2-3
d_call: NA
clone_size: NA
v_call: TRBV7-3
cdr3_aa: CASSLTGLYTDTQYF
cdr3_nt: TGTGCCAGCAGCTTAACGGGACTGTACACAGATACGCAGTATTTT

j_call: TRBJ2-1
d_call: NA
clone_size: NA
v_call: TRBV5-1
cdr3_aa: CASSSRGTFSGEQFF
cdr3_nt: TGCGCCAGCAGCTCCCGAGGGACTTTTTCGGGTGAGCAGTTCTTC

j_call: TRBJ2-5
d_call: TRBD2
clone_size: NA
v_call: TRBV11-2
cdr3_aa: CASSLDRGQRGGPQETQYF
cdr3_nt: TGTGCCAGCAGCTTAGATCGGGGTCAGCGGGGGGGCCCCCAAGAGACCCAGTACTTC

j_call: TRBJ2-5
d_call: TRBD2
clone_size: NA
v_call: TRBV13
cdr3_aa: CASSHGLAGFQETQYF
cdr3_nt: TGTGCCAGCAGTCATGGCCTAGCGGGGTTTCAAGAGACCCAGTACTTC

j_call: TRBJ1-4
d_call: TRBD1
clone_size: NA
v_call: TRBV6-1
cdr3_aa: CASSGNRGEKLFF
cdr3_nt: TGTGCCAGCAGTGGGAACAGGGGTGAAAAACTGTTTTTT

j_call: TRBJ1-3
d_call: TRBD1
clone_size: few
v_call: TRBV7-2
cdr3_aa: CASSIDRVEFGNTIYF
cdr3_nt: TGTGCCAGCAGCATAGACAGGGTAGAGTTTGGAAACACCATATATTTT

j_call: TRBJ1-5
d_call: TRBD1
clone_size: NA
v_call: TRBV19
cdr3_aa: CASSLTGGGLSNQPQHF
cdr3_nt: TGTGCCAGTAGTCTTACAGGGGGGGGGCTTAGCAATCAGCCCCAGCATTTT

j_call: TRBJ1-5
d_call: NA
clone_size: NA
v_call: TRBV5-1
cdr3_aa: CASSADPGLGQPQHF
cdr3_nt: TGCGCCAGCAGCGCCGACCCAGGGTTGGGTCAGCCCCAGCATTTT

j_call: TRBJ1-2
d_call: NA
clone_size: once
v_call: TRBV7-9
cdr3_aa: CASSSQGMDGYTF
cdr3_nt: TGTGCCAGCAGCTCTCAGGGAATGGATGGCTACACCTTC

j_call: TRBJ2-4
d_call: TRBD2
clone_size: NA
v_call: TRBV19
cdr3_aa: CATTGTSGSKNIQYF
cdr3_nt: TGTGCCACGACCGGGACTAGCGGGAGCAAAAACATTCAGTACTTC

j_call: TRBJ2-7
d_call: NA
clone_size: NA
v_call: TRBV5-1
cdr3_aa: CASSLEGVYEQYF
cdr3_nt: TGCGCCAGCAGCTTGGAAGGGGTCTACGAGCAGTACTTC

j_call: TRBJ2-5
d_call: NA
clone_size: NA
v_call: TRBV12-5
cdr3_aa: CASGPKGTQYF
cdr3_nt: TGTGCTAGTGGCCCAAAAGGGACCCAGTACTTC

j_call: TRBJ2-1
d_call: NA
clone_size: NA
v_call: TRBV7-9
cdr3_aa: CASSRIMYEQFF
cdr3_nt: TGTGCCAGCAGCCGTATTATGTATGAGCAGTTCTTC

j_call: TRBJ2-3
d_call: NA
clone_size: NA
v_call: TRBV2
cdr3_aa: CASSRTDTQYF
cdr3_nt: TGTGCCAGCAGTCGCACAGATACGCAGTATTTT

j_call: TRBJ2-5
d_call: TRBD1
clone_size: NA
v_call: TRBV5-4
cdr3_aa: CASSSTGGQGTQYF
cdr3_nt: TGTGCCAGCAGCTCCACAGGGGGCCAAGGGACCCAGTACTTC